Listed below are T cell receptor beta chains from one sample, sequenced in a study of beta chain features in type 1 diabetes. The assay was immunoSEQ multiplex PCR, and TCRdb's table has in-frame clones only and misses some. The sample has around 280,000 clones, 15% seen once. Material for sequencing was naive CD4+ T cells from blood. Receptor source: a man between 18 and 35 years old with type 1 diabetes. Both conserved end residues are part of each CDR3. The D gene is left open where the match is weak. Some rows have no size entry. The others give once, few or many, or a class for an expanded clone.

d_gene	v_gene	j_gene	abundance	CDR3aa	CDR3nt
-	TRBV7-9	TRBJ1-4	-	CASSSLIASAGLFF	TGTGCCAGCAGCTCCCTGATTGCGAGCGCGGGACTGTTTTTT
TRBD1	TRBV7-9	TRBJ2-1	-	CASSFRTGGLTEQFF	TGTGCCAGCAGCTTTAGGACAGGGGGCTTGACTGAGCAGTTCTTC
TRBD1	TRBV2	TRBJ2-7	few	CASSVKGQRTYEQYF	TGTGCCAGCAGTGTGAAGGGACAGAGAACCTACGAGCAGTACTTC
TRBD1	TRBV20-1	TRBJ1-2	-	CSASNDRELTF	TGCAGTGCTAGTAATGACAGGGAGCTCACCTTC
-	TRBV18	TRBJ2-7	few	CASSPRVGAAGYEQYF	TGTGCCAGCTCACCGAGAGTGGGGGCGGCGGGCTACGAGCAGTACTTC
TRBD1	TRBV7-6	TRBJ2-7	-	CASSRTGLTYEQYF	TGTGCCAGCAGCAGGACAGGGCTAACCTACGAGCAGTACTTC
-	TRBV6-6	TRBJ2-1	-	CASSLPYNEQFF	TGTGCCAGCAGCCTTCCGTACAATGAGCAGTTCTTC
-	TRBV14	TRBJ1-2	-	CASSQGSRGSWGYTF	TGTGCCAGCAGCCAAGGTTCTCGGGGGTCGTGGGGCTACACCTTC
-	TRBV6-5	TRBJ2-2	-	CASNERYTGELFF	TGTGCCAGCAACGAGCGGTACACCGGGGAGCTGTTTTTT
TRBD1	TRBV18	TRBJ1-1	few	CASSPRLGQGNTEAFF	TGTGCCAGCTCACCAAGATTGGGACAGGGCAACACTGAAGCTTTCTTT
TRBD2	TRBV11-2	TRBJ2-2	few	CASSSIARLAGFPGELFF	TGTGCCAGCAGCTCAATCGCTCGACTAGCGGGGTTCCCCGGGGAGCTGTTTTTT
TRBD1	TRBV7-2	TRBJ2-1	-	CASSTGTGTYNEQFF	TGTGCCAGCAGCACCGGGACAGGGACATACAATGAGCAGTTCTTC
TRBD1	TRBV28	TRBJ2-1	few	CASSYPGQSLGSYNEQFF	TGTGCCAGCAGTTACCCGGGACAGTCCTTAGGCTCCTACAATGAGCAGTTCTTC
TRBD2	TRBV2	TRBJ2-5	few	CASSDGTSGETQYF	TGTGCCAGCAGCGACGGGACTAGCGGGGAGACCCAGTACTTC
TRBD2	TRBV5-1	TRBJ2-7	-	CASSLAGDEQYF	TGCGCCAGCAGCTTAGCGGGAGACGAGCAGTACTTC
-	TRBV4-1	TRBJ1-2	-	CASSQVTGPRGYGYTF	TGCGCCAGCAGCCAAGTAACAGGTCCCCGGGGGTATGGCTACACCTTC
TRBD1	TRBV28	TRBJ1-2	once	CATEGDRILLYTF	TGTGCCACGGAGGGGGACAGAATTTTGCTCTACACCTTC